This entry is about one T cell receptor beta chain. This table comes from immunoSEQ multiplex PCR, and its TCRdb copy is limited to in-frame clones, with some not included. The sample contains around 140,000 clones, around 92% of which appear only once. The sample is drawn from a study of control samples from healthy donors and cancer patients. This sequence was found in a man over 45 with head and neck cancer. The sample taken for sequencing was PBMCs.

This CDR3 reads CASSGLVGSNTQYF. The CDR3 DNA is TGTGCCAGCTCGGGGCTAGTGGGTTCAAATACGCAGTATTTT. The chain couples TRBV2 to TRBJ2-3; D may be TRBD1 or TRBD2 (5 bases each). CDR3 size: 14 residues. With 8 bases removed from V and 7 bases from J, the gap between germline ends came to 19 bases. The germline CDR1 and CDR2 sequences are SNHLY and FYNNEI.